Presented here are 9 T cell receptor beta chains from one specimen sequenced in a study of molecular identifiers for immune sequencing clone quantification. TCRdb independently ran MiXCR on the PCR reads; one entry per CDR3 protein. The data contain just over 95,000 distinct CDR3 sequences, 24% of them singletons. Input material: naive CD8+ T cells from blood, with Jurkat cell RNA spiked in. Indicated subset: FACS-sorted CD8+CD4-CCR7+CD45RA+ naive T cells. These receptors were taken from a human donor in good health. Some libraries in this study had Jurkat cell RNA spiked in.

This clonotype has ten or more counts. J is TRBJ2-3 and V is TRBV2; TRBD2 matches at 15 bases. The CDR3 runs to 18 residues. In germline, CDR1 is SNHLY, CDR2 FYNNEI. The trim removed 7 bases at V and 2 bases at J, leaving 10 bases unmatched. CDR3 protein: CASNGLAGGWDLTDTQYF. In DNA, the CDR3 is TGTGCCAGCAATGGACTAGCGGGAGGGTGGGACCTCACAGATACGCAGTATTTT. Full variable domain (remainder filled in from reference TRBV2 and TRBJ2-3): EPEVTQTPSHQVTQMGQEVILRCVPISNHLYFYWYRQILGQKVEFLVSFYNNEISEKSEIFDDQFSVERPDGSNFTLKIRSTKLEDSAMYFCASNGLAGGWDLTDTQYFGPGTRLTVL.

CDR3 coding DNA: TGCGCCAGCAGCTGGGGGGACTGGTCGAACGAGCAGTACTTC. Translated: CASSWGDWSNEQYF. V is TRBV5-1 and J is TRBJ2-7; D possibly corresponds to TRBD2 (6 bases). CDR1 SGHRS and CDR2 YFSETQ come from the germline V gene. Deletions cut 3 bases from V and 5 bases from J, with 15 bases between. The CDR3 is 14 residues long. The full variable domain, its missing parts supplied by reference TRBV5-1 and TRBJ2-7, is KAGVTQTPRYLIKTRGQQVTLSCSPISGHRSVSWYQQTPGQGLQFLFEYFSETQRNKGNFPGRFSGRQFSNSRSEMNVSTLELGDSALYLCASSWGDWSNEQYFGPGTRLTVT.

This clonotype showed up just a few times. The chain uses TRBV12-3 or TRBV12-4 and TRBJ2-5; 8 bases align to TRBD2. The CDR3 loop spans 16 amino acids. Unmatched junction bases numbered 16, after V lost 8 bases and J lost 5 bases. CDR3 DNA sequence: TGTGCCAGCGGTACCGCGTACGGGGGGGCTTGGGAGACCCAGTACTTC. Translation gives CASGTAYGGAWETQYF.

Ten or more counts support this clonotype. This sequence joins TRBV7-2 and TRBJ2-1, with D perhaps TRBD1 (6 bases). This CDR3 spans 18 amino acids. CDR1 and CDR2 (germline): SGHTA, FQGNSA. V was clipped by 6 bases and J by 0 bases, with 21 bases between them. CDR3 region: CASSSGPGVSLSYNEQFF. DNA for the CDR3: TGTGCCAGCAGTTCTGGCCCAGGGGTGAGCCTCTCCTACAATGAGCAGTTCTTC.

This clonotype was detected only a few times. A much more abundant neighbour one base away suggests this may be a read error. The CDR3 protein is CSAKEGLPDTQYF. CDR3 bases: TGCAGTGCTAAAGAGGGGTTACCAGATACGCAGTATTTT. The chain uses TRBV20-1 and TRBJ2-3; D might be TRBD1 or TRBD2, each matching 5 bases. Looked up from germline, CDR1 is DFQATT and CDR2 is SNEGSKA (reference sequence). CDR3 length: 13 residues. V was shortened by 4 bases and J by 4 bases, with 12 bases between the two germline ends.

In this sample, this clonotype turned up many times. The V gene is TRBV6-5, the J gene TRBJ2-5; 7 bases match TRBD2. J was trimmed by 1 base and V by 3 bases; bases with no gene match: 5. Germline CDR1 MNHEY, CDR2 SVGAGI. The CDR3 is 15 amino acids. The CDR3 loop reads CASSYGGGPQETQYF. The CDR3 DNA follows: TGTGCCAGCAGTTATGGCGGGGGTCCCCAAGAGACCCAGTACTTC.

On this clonotype itself: The junction differs from germline at one of its ends, possibly a read error. The chain carries TRBV4-2 and TRBJ2-7; 7 nucleotides agree with TRBD2. Germline-derived CDR1 and CDR2 are LGHNA and YNFKEQ. The CDR3 consists of 15 residues. The CDR3 reads CARSPARGGSYEQYF. The CDR3 bases are TGTGCCCGCAGCCCGGCCCGCGGGGGCTCCTACGAGCAGTACTTC.

This clonotype was seen at least ten times. This chain connects TRBV20-1 to TRBJ2-1; no definite D call. V lost 0 bases and J lost 6, with 12 bases in between. CDR1 DFQATT and CDR2 SNEGSKA come from the germline V gene (reference sequence). The CDR3 runs 14 residues. This CDR3 reads CSARDRSNLNEQFF. The CDR3 coding sequence is TGCAGTGCTAGAGATCGGTCTAATCTCAATGAGCAGTTCTTC.

The chain is built from TRBV6-2 or TRBV6-3 and TRBJ2-1; 7 nucleotides line up with TRBD2. The CDR3 extends over 13 amino acids. Germline V CDR1 and CDR2: MNHEY, SVGEGT. Trimming cost V 7 bases and J 6 bases; bases outside gene matches: 6. CDR3 region: CASKPGLTNEQFF. The CDR3 region has the DNA TGTGCCAGCAAGCCGGGACTAACCAATGAGCAGTTCTTC.